This T cell receptor beta chain is from a study of monozygotic twins with inflammatory bowel disease (dated 2019 in TCRdb). About the study as a whole: A total of approximately 28 monozygotic twin pairs were included in the full study, comprising nine German pairs (four IBD-concordant, five IBD-discordant) and 19 IBD-discordant Danish pairs. The search for disease-associated traits relied mainly on comparing IBD patients with their genetically identical healthy co-twins within discordant pairs. Each individual had, on average, about 151 000 unique TCRalpha sequences and 181 000 unique TCRbeta sequences available for analysis. What the work shows at the level of the full study, not this receptor alone: Distinction between different T cell subtypes could not be achieved in the analysis. Repertoire similarity did not differ between concordant and discordant twins, possibly due to limited statistical power. Compared with healthy twins, IBD patients shared fewer clonotypes with other individuals, and the difference was most pronounced in patients with signs of disease activity. No single strong signal or clonotype linked to IBD turned up in the results, so the idea that one exists was not supported. Differing immunosuppressive treatments among patients may have added background noise and inter-individual variability to the repertoires. TCRbeta repertoire diversity, by inverse Simpson index, was decreased in IBD patients compared with their healthy co-twins.

Library preparation used 5' RACE. For each TCR library, approximately 4,000 ng of total RNA was used. For each sample, cDNA was synthesized in eight separate reactions using SMARTScribe reverse transcriptase. Unique molecular identifiers containing a 6-nucleotide sample barcode were introduced through template switching during cDNA synthesis. Two nested PCRs of around 16 and 10 cycles amplified the TCRalpha and TCRbeta cDNA, and bead purification followed each PCR. Before amplification, the cDNA was treated with uracil DNA-glycosylase and purified using the QIAquick PCR purification kit. The second PCR added Illumina TruSeq-compatible adapters along with sample-specific barcodes. Library quality and concentration were assessed using TapeStation and Qubit, and approximately 5 ng of each library was pooled. Sequencing of pooled libraries was carried out on an Illumina HiSeq2500 single-index Rapid Run using 2 x 100 bp reads and custom sequencing primers. The authors' analysis ran thus. MiGEC version 1.2.6 was used for UMI-based consensus assembly to correct PCR and sequencing errors. MiXCR version 2.1.1 was used for V(D)J alignment, clonotype assembly and CDR3 extraction. To normalise gene usage, clonotype sharing and MAIT/NKT TCR abundance, the analysis used the top 1000, 10 000 and 20 000 clonotypes per sample. After downsampling to 27 000 UMIs, diversity was calculated as the inverse Simpson index using the vegan R package. Paired Mann-Whitney U tests were applied to discordant twin pairs, with Benjamini-Hochberg correction for multiple testing. Each entry corresponds to one CDR3 protein sequence from reads that TCRdb reprocessed, and DNA is not given. None of the V and J calls come from the authors' own analysis; TCRdb made them. The sample table on file contains over 120,000 distinct CDR3 sequences. The top ten constitute more than 1% of the sample.

From each donor, an approximately 2.3 ml peripheral blood sample was drawn into PAXgene tubes and stored at -80 degrees C. Total RNA was isolated from whole blood with the PAXgene blood miRNA kit on an automated QIAcube, without T cell sorting. Peripheral blood from monozygotic twin pairs, either concordant or discordant for inflammatory bowel disease, underwent deep TCRalpha and TCRbeta repertoire profiling that used unique molecular barcoding. Smoking habits were recorded for all twin pairs, and individuals were classified as current, former or never smokers. In regard to this clonotype: Its antigen target is currently unknown.

The sample was blood. The TCR sequence derives from a human donor with ulcerative colitis or Crohn's disease, or a healthy co-twin of an affected twin (not recorded which).

The CDR3 is CASSTFNPPGTGGVETQYF. This chain is built from TRBV12-3 or TRBV12-4 and TRBJ2-5; TCRdb returns TRBD1, unconfirmable since there is no DNA. Including the terminal cysteine and phenylalanine, the CDR3 comprises 19 residues. The record lacks a DNA sequence.